This T cell receptor (beta chain) comes out of a study of shared clonotypes between healthy human individuals. The overall study: Those who served as donors were a couple of women and a few men between the ages of 18 and 49. Notes on the study in general: Memory subsets generally showed lower estimated richness than naive subsets.

The table came from immunoSEQ multiplex PCR; TCRdb's copy has only in-frame clones and leaves some out. The data contain about 100,000 clones, around 68% of them singletons. This clone was seen a single time. Its antigen is unknown. Sequencing was performed on memory CD8+ T cells sorted from blood. Stated subset: CD45RO+ cells pooled with CCR7-negative TemRA cells. The TCR sequence derives from a woman in her twenties or thirties in good health.

This chain's CDR3 is CATRGGSGYEQYF. The CDR3 bases are TGTGCCACCAGGGGTGGGTCAGGCTACGAGCAGTACTTC. The genes are TRBV15 and TRBJ2-7; D is ambiguous. CDR1 is LNHNV and CDR2 is YYDKDF in the germline V gene (reference sequence). The V end lost 6 bases, the J end lost 3 bases, and 12 bases lay between the germline ends. This CDR3 is 13 amino acids long.